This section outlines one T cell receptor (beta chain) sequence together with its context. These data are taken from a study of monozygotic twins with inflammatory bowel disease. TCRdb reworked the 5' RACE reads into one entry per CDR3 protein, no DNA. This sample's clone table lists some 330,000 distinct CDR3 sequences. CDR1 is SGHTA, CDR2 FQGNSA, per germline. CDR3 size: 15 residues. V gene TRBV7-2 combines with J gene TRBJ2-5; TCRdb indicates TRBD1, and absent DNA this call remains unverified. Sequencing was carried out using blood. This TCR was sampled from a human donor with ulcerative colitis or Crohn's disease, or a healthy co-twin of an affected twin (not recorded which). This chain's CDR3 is CASSRRDRVQETQYF.